This T cell receptor beta chain was sequenced during a study of cytomegalovirus exposure and HLA in healthy donors. Overall study results and limits: Rarity characterized most TCR sequences, yet some public TCRs appeared in many donors.

Assay: immunoSEQ multiplex PCR; the TCRdb copy retains only in-frame clones and omits some. The sample contains about 84,000 clones, roughly 93% of which appear only once. CDR1 is SGHDT, CDR2 YYEEEE, per germline. The CDR3 runs 16 residues. V was pared by 4 bases and J by 7 bases, with 13 bases of the junction left unmatched. As regards this clone: Its antigen remains unidentified.

The sequence was obtained from a man under 40 in good health and CMV-seronegative. The specimen was PBMCs. J is TRBJ2-7 and V is TRBV5-6, with TRBD2 matching 11 bases. The CDR3 sequence: CASSPRVAGGQGEQYF. CDR3 bases: TGTGCCAGCAGCCCGCGGGTAGCGGGGGGGCAGGGAGAGCAGTACTTC.